A selection of T cell receptor beta chains follows, all from one sample in a study of CD8+CD57+ T cells in acquired aplastic anemia. TCRdb reprocessed the reads with MiXCR, giving one entry per CDR3 protein. The sample includes hundreds of thousands of distinct CDR3 sequences, around 30% seen only once; the top ten take roughly 0.8%. The sequenced material came from sorted CD4+, CD8+, or CD8+CD57+ T cells (not recorded which) from PBMCs. All receptors derive from a human donor with aplastic anemia. Both conserved end residues are part of each CDR3. Each record gives: J gene, D gene, clone size, V gene, CDR3 protein, CDR3 DNA. D genes are given only for firm matches. Only some rows state a clone size, as once, few, many or a class for expanded clones.

TRBJ2-7,-,many,TRBV6-5,CASSYGTVTSYEQYF,TGTGCCAGCAGTTACGGGACGGTCACCTCCTACGAGCAGTACTTC
TRBJ2-3,-,many,TRBV15,CATSRPLGTQYF,TGTGCCACCAGCAGACCCTTGGGTACGCAGTATTTT
TRBJ2-7,TRBD1,many,TRBV19,CASSDRDRGGEQYF,TGTGCCAGTAGTGACCGGGACAGGGGTGGCGAGCAGTACTTC
TRBJ2-3,-,-,TRBV7-9,CASSFGVGTDTQYF,TGTGCCAGCAGCTTCGGGGTGGGCACAGATACGCAGTATTTT
TRBJ2-5,-,few,TRBV10-2,CASSVVEGREETQYF,TGTGCCAGCAGCGTAGTTGAAGGACGGGAGGAGACCCAGTACTTC
TRBJ1-6,-,-,TRBV12-3/TRBV12-4,CASSIKRNSPLHF,TGTGCCAGCAGTATTAAAAGGAATTCACCCCTCCACTTT
TRBJ2-1,TRBD2,-,TRBV4-2,CASSHTGLAGGHRSYNEQFF,TGTGCCAGCAGCCACACAGGACTAGCGGGAGGTCATAGGTCCTACAATGAGCAGTTCTTC
TRBJ2-7,TRBD1,many,TRBV29-1,CGDRLLDYEQYF,TGCGGGGACAGACTGTTAGACTACGAGCAGTACTTC
TRBJ1-5,-,once,TRBV12-3/TRBV12-4,CASSPDSQPQHF,TGTGCCAGCAGCCCTGACTCCCAGCCCCAGCATTTT
TRBJ1-4,-,few,TRBV19,CASTADSVSTNEKLFF,TGTGCCAGTACCGCGGACAGCGTGTCAACTAATGAAAAACTGTTTTTT
TRBJ1-2,-,-,TRBV30,CAWSSGSNYGYTF,TGTGCCTGGAGCTCAGGCTCTAACTATGGCTACACCTTC
TRBJ1-3,-,-,TRBV3-1,CASSQGRGSGNTIYF,TGTGCCAGCAGCCAAGGACGGGGCTCTGGAAACACCATATATTTT
TRBJ2-1,TRBD2,many,TRBV9,CASSERGTSYNEQFF,TGTGCCAGCAGCGAGCGGGGTACTTCCTACAATGAGCAGTTCTTC
TRBJ1-1,-,-,TRBV3-1,CASSQARGNTEAFF,TGTGCCAGCAGCCAAGCACGGGGGAACACTGAAGCTTTCTTT
TRBJ2-1,TRBD2,-,TRBV19,CASRTSGGSSLSEQFF,TGTGCCAGTAGAACATCGGGAGGGAGTAGTCTCTCTGAGCAGTTCTTC
TRBJ2-5,-,-,TRBV7-2,CASSLLGPQQTQYF,TGTGCCAGCAGCTTACTTGGCCCGCAGCAGACCCAGTACTTC
TRBJ1-2,TRBD1,-,TRBV20-1,CSARGMGQGDGYTF,TGCAGTGCTAGAGGGATGGGACAGGGGGATGGCTACACCTTC
TRBJ1-2,-,-,TRBV6-2/TRBV6-3,CASSYSPHYGYTF,TGTGCCAGCAGTTACTCTCCCCACTATGGCTACACCTTC
TRBJ1-3,-,many,TRBV10-3,CAIRDAGNTIYF,TGTGCCATCAGGGACGCTGGAAACACCATATATTTT
TRBJ1-6,-,many,TRBV3-1,CASSQQSPLHF,TGTGCCAGCAGCCAACAATCACCCCTCCACTTT
TRBJ2-5,TRBD2,few,TRBV5-1,CASSPGLAAGETQYF,TGCGCCAGCAGCCCGGGACTAGCAGCCGGGGAGACCCAGTACTTC
TRBJ1-2,-,few,TRBV29-1,CSVEGSAREGYTF,TGCAGCGTTGAAGGTTCGGCGCGTGAAGGCTACACCTTC
TRBJ1-1,-,-,TRBV14,CASVQDTTVEAFF,TGTGCCAGCGTCCAAGATACGACAGTTGAAGCTTTCTTT
TRBJ2-3,-,-,TRBV15,CATSSPMADTQYF,TGTGCCACCAGCAGTCCTATGGCAGATACGCAGTATTTT
TRBJ2-5,-,many,TRBV14,CASSQAGSRETQYF,TGTGCCAGCAGCCAAGCTGGTTCCCGAGAGACCCAGTACTTC
TRBJ2-5,TRBD2,-,TRBV20-1,CSAGGRRFRTSSQETQYF,TGCAGTGCTGGAGGACGCCGCTTCAGGACTAGCAGCCAAGAGACCCAGTACTTC
TRBJ1-2,TRBD1,-,TRBV19,CASRKDRADYGYTF,TGTGCCAGTAGGAAGGACAGGGCCGACTATGGCTACACCTTC
TRBJ2-5,TRBD1,-,TRBV30,CAWSADRVQETQYF,TGTGCCTGGAGTGCGGACAGGGTCCAAGAGACCCAGTACTTC
TRBJ1-6,-,many,TRBV15,CATSRDGGSPLHF,TGTGCCACCAGCAGAGATGGGGGTTCACCCCTCCACTTT
TRBJ2-7,TRBD1,many,TRBV29-1,CSVETGADEQYF,TGCAGCGTCGAGACAGGGGCGGACGAGCAGTACTTC
TRBJ2-5,-,-,TRBV9,CASSVGRAQYF,TGTGCCAGCAGCGTAGGTAGGGCCCAGTACTTC
TRBJ2-7,-,many,TRBV2,CASSAGFYEQYF,TGTGCCAGCAGCGCAGGGTTCTACGAGCAGTACTTC
TRBJ2-3,-,few,TRBV12-3/TRBV12-4,CASSFDTQYF,TGTGCCAGCAGTTTCGATACGCAGTATTTT
TRBJ1-1,TRBD1,-,TRBV2,CASSPAGGRAEAFF,TGTGCCAGCAGTCCCGCAGGGGGTCGCGCTGAAGCTTTCTTT
TRBJ1-6,-,-,TRBV6-2/TRBV6-3,CASSYSTRESYNSPLHF,TGTGCCAGCAGTTACTCGACTCGGGAATCCTATAATTCACCCCTCCACTTT
TRBJ1-1,-,many,TRBV19,CASRHGQTNTEAFF,TGTGCCAGTAGACACGGACAGACGAACACTGAAGCTTTCTTT
TRBJ1-1,-,-,TRBV20-1,CSVGGGRTEAFF,TGCAGTGTGGGCGGGGGGCGGACTGAAGCTTTCTTT
TRBJ2-7,-,few,TRBV6-5,CASSYSTSRWVEQYF,TGTGCCAGCAGTTACTCGACTAGTAGATGGGTCGAGCAGTACTTC
TRBJ2-7,-,many,TRBV7-2,CASSPQGRTPHEQYF,TGTGCCAGCAGCCCTCAAGGACGGACCCCCCACGAGCAGTACTTC
TRBJ1-1,TRBD1,-,TRBV20-1,CSARGRVVTTEAFF,TGCAGTGCGAGGGGGCGCGTAGTGACCACTGAAGCTTTCTTT
TRBJ1-6,TRBD1,few,TRBV13,CASSQHDRVFSSSPLHF,TGTGCCAGCAGCCAGCACGACAGGGTATTTTCTAGTTCACCCCTCCACTTT
TRBJ2-3,TRBD2,few,TRBV9,CASSVALAGLTDTQYF,TGTGCCAGCAGCGTAGCTCTAGCGGGTTTAACAGATACGCAGTATTTT
TRBJ1-1,-,-,TRBV2,CASNQAHTEAFF,TGTGCCAGCAACCAGGCGCACACTGAAGCTTTCTTT
TRBJ1-1,-,-,TRBV7-9,CASSQQGVNTEAFF,TGTGCCAGCAGCCAACAGGGCGTGAACACTGAAGCTTTCTTT
TRBJ1-1,TRBD1,-,TRBV9,CASSVGPTGVNTEAFF,TGTGCCAGCAGCGTAGGCCCGACAGGGGTGAACACTGAAGCTTTCTTT
TRBJ2-7,TRBD1,many,TRBV5-6,CASSMTGTEQYF,TGTGCCAGCAGCATGACAGGGACCGAGCAGTACTTC
TRBJ1-1,-,-,TRBV12-3/TRBV12-4,CASSFQGGDTEAFF,TGTGCCAGCAGTTTTCAGGGAGGGGACACTGAAGCTTTCTTT
TRBJ2-1,-,-,TRBV20-1,CSASSEIKFNEQFF,TGCAGTGCTAGTTCCGAGATCAAGTTTAATGAGCAGTTCTTC
TRBJ1-1,TRBD1,many,TRBV10-1,CASSERQGGHTEAFF,TGCGCCAGCAGTGAGAGGCAGGGGGGTCACACTGAAGCTTTCTTT
TRBJ1-2,TRBD1,-,TRBV6-1,CASSPPTGTGANYGYTF,TGTGCCAGCAGTCCCCCCACCGGGACAGGGGCTAACTATGGCTACACCTTC
TRBJ1-4,-,-,TRBV30,CAWSSGVSRDEKLFF,TGTGCCTGGAGTTCTGGGGTCTCTCGGGATGAAAAACTGTTTTTT
TRBJ2-7,-,few,TRBV12-3/TRBV12-4,CASSLARGDTPYSSYEQYF,TGTGCCAGCAGTTTAGCGCGAGGGGACACCCCTTACAGCTCCTACGAGCAGTACTTC
TRBJ2-7,TRBD2,-,TRBV19,CASSISGLAVYEQYF,TGTGCCAGTAGTATATCGGGACTAGCGGTGTACGAGCAGTACTTC
TRBJ2-3,TRBD1,-,TRBV25-1,CASSDDRAASTDTQYF,TGTGCCAGCAGTGACGACAGGGCTGCTAGCACAGATACGCAGTATTTT